This entry describes one T cell receptor (beta chain). This sample stems from a study of type 1 and type 2 diabetes patients. Study-wide context: Donors were type 1 diabetes, type 2 diabetes, or nondiabetic controls. Sequencing for the whole study yielded around 19 million paired-end reads.

V was shortened by 8 bases and J by 1 base, with 14 bases between the two germline ends. Germline loops: CDR1 SGHTA, CDR2 FQGNSA. There are 14 residues in the CDR3. Genomic DNA was the PCR template. Multiplex PCR with 30 forward and 13 reverse primers amplified the TCR beta CDR3. From the multiplex PCR reads, TCRdb called clonotypes with MiXCR, one entry per CDR3 protein. The table lists more than 250,000 distinct CDR3 sequences, over 45% of them singletons. The receptor was isolated from a man younger than 35 with type 2 diabetes. The V gene is TRBV7-2, the J gene TRBJ1-1; the D gene is possibly TRBD1 (5 bases). Sequencing was performed on peripheral blood mononuclear cells (PBMCs). The CDR3 sequence: CASYRGGENTEAFF. In DNA form, the CDR3 reads TGTGCCAGCTATAGGGGAGGGGAGAACACTGAAGCTTTCTTT.